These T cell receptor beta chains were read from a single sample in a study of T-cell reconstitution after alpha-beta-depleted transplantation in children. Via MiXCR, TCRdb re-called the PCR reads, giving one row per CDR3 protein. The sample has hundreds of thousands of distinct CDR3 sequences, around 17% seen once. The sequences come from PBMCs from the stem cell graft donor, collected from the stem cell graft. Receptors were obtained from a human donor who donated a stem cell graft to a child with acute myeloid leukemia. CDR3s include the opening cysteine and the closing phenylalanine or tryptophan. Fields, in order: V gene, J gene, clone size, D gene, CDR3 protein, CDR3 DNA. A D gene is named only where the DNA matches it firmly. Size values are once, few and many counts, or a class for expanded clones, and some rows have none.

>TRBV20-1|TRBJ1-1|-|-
CSALGGTYTMNTEAFF
TGCAGTGCTCTAGGGGGGACGTACACCATGAACACTGAAGCTTTCTTT
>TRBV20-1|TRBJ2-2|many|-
CSARPHHTGELFF
TGCAGTGCCCGACCTCACCACACCGGGGAGCTGTTTTTT
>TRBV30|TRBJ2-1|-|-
CAWTKRGGTNEQFF
TGTGCCTGGACCAAAAGAGGGGGAACGAATGAGCAGTTCTTC
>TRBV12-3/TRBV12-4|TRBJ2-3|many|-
CASSWRAGDTQYF
TGTGCCAGCAGTTGGAGGGCAGGAGATACGCAGTATTTT
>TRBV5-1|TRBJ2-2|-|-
CASSPEVPDAGELFF
TGCGCCAGCAGCCCCGAGGTCCCTGACGCCGGGGAGCTGTTTTTT
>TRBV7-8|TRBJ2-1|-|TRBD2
CASSSSGGTNNEQFF
TGTGCCAGCAGCTCTAGCGGGGGGACCAACAATGAGCAGTTCTTC
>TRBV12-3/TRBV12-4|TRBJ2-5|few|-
CASSFSGLRDTGETQYF
TGTGCCAGCAGTTTTTCAGGGCTCCGGGACACAGGAGAGACCCAGTACTTC
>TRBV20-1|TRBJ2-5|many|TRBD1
CSARNRGWETQYF
TGCAGTGCTAGAAACAGGGGTTGGGAGACCCAGTACTTC
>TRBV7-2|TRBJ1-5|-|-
CASSFRDPRISNQPQHF
TGTGCCAGCAGCTTTCGAGACCCCCGTATTAGCAATCAGCCCCAGCATTTT
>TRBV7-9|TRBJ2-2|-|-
CASSFGGQNTGELFF
TGTGCCAGCAGCTTCGGGGGCCAGAACACCGGGGAGCTGTTTTTT
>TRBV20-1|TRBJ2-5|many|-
CSARWTIQETQYF
TGCAGTGCTAGATGGACTATCCAAGAGACCCAGTACTTC
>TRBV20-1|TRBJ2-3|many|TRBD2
CSARTRGGSSTDTQYF
TGCAGTGCTAGGACCCGGGGGGGTAGTAGCACAGATACGCAGTATTTT
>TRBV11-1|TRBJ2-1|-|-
CASSFTGIGEQFF
TGTGCCAGCAGCTTTACGGGGATCGGTGAGCAGTTCTTC
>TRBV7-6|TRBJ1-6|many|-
CASSSGTGYNSPLHF
TGTGCCAGCAGCTCTGGAACGGGTTATAATTCACCCCTCCACTTT
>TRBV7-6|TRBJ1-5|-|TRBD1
CASSSGQGEDQPQHF
TGTGCCAGCAGCTCCGGACAGGGGGAAGATCAGCCCCAGCATTTT
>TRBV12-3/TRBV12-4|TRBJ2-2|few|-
CASRSPGDHGELFF
TGTGCCAGCAGATCACCTGGGGATCACGGGGAGCTGTTTTTT
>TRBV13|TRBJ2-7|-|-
CASSSGLQSLYEQYF
TGTGCCAGCAGCTCCGGACTGCAGAGTCTCTACGAGCAGTACTTC
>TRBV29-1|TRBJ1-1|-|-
CSVEVKGEETEAFF
TGCAGCGTTGAAGTGAAGGGAGAGGAAACTGAAGCTTTCTTT
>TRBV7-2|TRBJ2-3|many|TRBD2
CASSLGGGGNTQYF
TGTGCCAGCAGCTTAGGCGGGGGGGGGAATACGCAGTATTTT
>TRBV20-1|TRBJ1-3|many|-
CSALREAGNTIYF
TGCAGTGCTCTCAGGGAAGCTGGAAACACCATATATTTT
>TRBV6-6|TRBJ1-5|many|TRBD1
CASRTGMDQPQHF
TGTGCCAGCAGGACAGGGATGGATCAGCCCCAGCATTTT
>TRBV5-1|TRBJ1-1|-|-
CASSLAGRTGTEAFF
TGCGCCAGCAGTTTGGCAGGCAGGACGGGCACTGAAGCTTTCTTT
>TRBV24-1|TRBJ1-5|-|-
CATSDPASGGTINQPQHF
TGTGCCACCAGTGACCCCGCTTCGGGTGGGACGATTAATCAGCCCCAGCATTTT
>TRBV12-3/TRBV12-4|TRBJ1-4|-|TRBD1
CASRFDRDLEKLFF
TGTGCCAGCAGATTCGACAGGGATCTTGAAAAACTGTTTTTT
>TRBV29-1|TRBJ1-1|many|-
CSVRGQTPEAFF
TGCAGCGTTCGGGGACAAACCCCTGAAGCTTTCTTT